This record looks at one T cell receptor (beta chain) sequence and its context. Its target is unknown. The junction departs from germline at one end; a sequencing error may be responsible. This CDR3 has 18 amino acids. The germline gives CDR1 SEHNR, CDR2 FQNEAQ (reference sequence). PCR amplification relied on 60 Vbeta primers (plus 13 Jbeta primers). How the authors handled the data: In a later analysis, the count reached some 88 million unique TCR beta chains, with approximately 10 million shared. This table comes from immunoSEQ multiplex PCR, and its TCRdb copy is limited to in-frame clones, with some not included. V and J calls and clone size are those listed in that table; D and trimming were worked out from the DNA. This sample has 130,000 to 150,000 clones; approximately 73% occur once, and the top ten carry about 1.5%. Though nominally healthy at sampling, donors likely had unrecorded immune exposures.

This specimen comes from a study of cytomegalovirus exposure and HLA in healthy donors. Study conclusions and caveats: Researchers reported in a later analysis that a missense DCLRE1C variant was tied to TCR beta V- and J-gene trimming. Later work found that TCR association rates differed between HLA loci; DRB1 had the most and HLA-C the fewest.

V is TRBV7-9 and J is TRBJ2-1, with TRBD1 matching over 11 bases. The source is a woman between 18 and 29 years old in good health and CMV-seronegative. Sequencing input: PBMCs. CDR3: CSSSLGTGGISSYNEQFF. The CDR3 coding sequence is TGTTCCAGCAGCTTAGGGACAGGGGGGATTAGCTCCTACAATGAGCAGTTCTTC.